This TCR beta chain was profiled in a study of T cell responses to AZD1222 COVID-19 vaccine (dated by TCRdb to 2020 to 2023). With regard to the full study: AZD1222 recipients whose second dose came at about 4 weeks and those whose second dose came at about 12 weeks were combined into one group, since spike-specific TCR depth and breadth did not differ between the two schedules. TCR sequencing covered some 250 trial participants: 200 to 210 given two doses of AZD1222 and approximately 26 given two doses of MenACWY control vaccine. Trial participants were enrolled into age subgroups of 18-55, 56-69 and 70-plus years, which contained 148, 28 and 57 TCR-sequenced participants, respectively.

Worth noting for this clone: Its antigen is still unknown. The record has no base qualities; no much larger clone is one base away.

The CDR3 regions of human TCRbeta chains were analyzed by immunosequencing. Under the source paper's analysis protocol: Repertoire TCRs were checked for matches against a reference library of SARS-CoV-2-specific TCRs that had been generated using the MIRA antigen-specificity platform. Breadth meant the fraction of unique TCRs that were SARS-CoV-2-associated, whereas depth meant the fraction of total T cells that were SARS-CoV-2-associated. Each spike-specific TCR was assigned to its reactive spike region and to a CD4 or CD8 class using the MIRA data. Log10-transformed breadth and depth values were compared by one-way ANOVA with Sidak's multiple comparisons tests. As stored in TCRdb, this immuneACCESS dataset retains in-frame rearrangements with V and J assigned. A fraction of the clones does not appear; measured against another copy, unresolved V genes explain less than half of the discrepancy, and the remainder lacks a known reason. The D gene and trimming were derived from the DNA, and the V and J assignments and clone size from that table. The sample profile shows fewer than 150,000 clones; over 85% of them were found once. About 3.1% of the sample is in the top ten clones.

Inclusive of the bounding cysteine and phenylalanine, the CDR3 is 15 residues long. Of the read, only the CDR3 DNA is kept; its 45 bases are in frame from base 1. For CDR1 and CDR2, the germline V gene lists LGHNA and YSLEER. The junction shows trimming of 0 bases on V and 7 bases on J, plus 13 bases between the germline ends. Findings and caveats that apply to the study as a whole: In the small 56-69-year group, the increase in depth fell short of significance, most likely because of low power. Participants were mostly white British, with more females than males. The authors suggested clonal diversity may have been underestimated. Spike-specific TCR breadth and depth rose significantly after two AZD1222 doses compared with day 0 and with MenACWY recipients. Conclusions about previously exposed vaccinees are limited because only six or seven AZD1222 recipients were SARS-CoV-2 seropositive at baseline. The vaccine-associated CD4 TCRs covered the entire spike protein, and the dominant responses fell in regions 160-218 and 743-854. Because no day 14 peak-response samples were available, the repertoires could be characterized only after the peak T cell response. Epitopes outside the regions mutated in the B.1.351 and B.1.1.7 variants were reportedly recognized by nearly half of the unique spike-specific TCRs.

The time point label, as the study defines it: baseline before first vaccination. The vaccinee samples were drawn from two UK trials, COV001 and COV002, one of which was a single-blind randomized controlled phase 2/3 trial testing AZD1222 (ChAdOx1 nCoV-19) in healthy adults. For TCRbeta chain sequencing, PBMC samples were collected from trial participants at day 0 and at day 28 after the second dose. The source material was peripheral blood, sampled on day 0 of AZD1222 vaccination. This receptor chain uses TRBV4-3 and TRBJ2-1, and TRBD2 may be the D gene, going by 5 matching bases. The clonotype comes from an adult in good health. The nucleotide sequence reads TGCGCCAGCAGCCAAGATAACGGGGTCTGGAATGAGCAGTTCTTC. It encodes CASSQDNGVWNEQFF.